The clone carrying this T cell receptor beta chain was found many times. As yet, its antigen is unknown. Amplified regions were TCR beta CDR3 sequences from RNA transcripts. First-round RT-PCR of the TCR CDR3 relied on the HTBI primer set. TCRdb re-analysed the multiplex PCR reads in MiXCR, keeping a single row per CDR3 protein. The repertoire holds hundreds of thousands of distinct CDR3 sequences, with approximately 26% as singletons. The CDR3 consists of 13 residues. Germline lookup yields CDR1 SGHTA and CDR2 FQGTGA. V lost 2 bases and J 4 bases, leaving 8 bases between the germline ends. The data originate from a study of T cells in Graves' hyperthyroidism and ophthalmopathy. Study conclusions and caveats: The model predicted ophthalmopathy a median approximately 6.3 months before onset. A 13 V-J signature model discriminated ophthalmopathy versus stable hyperthyroidism.

V gene TRBV7-3 combines with J gene TRBJ1-1; D remains ambiguous. The sequenced sample consisted of blood. This clonotype originated in a man aged 35-49 years with Graves' hyperthyroidism that later progressed to Graves' ophthalmopathy. CDR3 loop: CASSLGVVTEAFF. The CDR3 nucleotides read TGTGCCAGCAGCTTAGGGGTAGTCACTGAAGCTTTCTTT.